The sequence of this T cell receptor beta chain was determined in a study of T cell responses to AZD1222 COVID-19 vaccine. Comments on this clone: Its antigen is undetermined.

Here immunoSEQ multiplex PCR was the method, and the copy in TCRdb shows in-frame clones only, minus some. The data contain 150,000 to 250,000 clones, about 94% of them singletons. The study's findings and limits: Spike-specific TCR breadth rose after two AZD1222 doses, and depth rose as well. Without day 14 samples, only post-peak T cell repertoires were studied. Seropositive AZD1222 recipients at baseline numbered only five or six.

The CDR3 contains 14 residues. Per the germline V gene, CDR1 is KGHSH and CDR2 is LQKENI. Deletions cut 0 bases from V and 3 bases from J, with 8 bases between. Source: peripheral blood, taken 28 days after the second AZD1222 dose. The rearrangement links TRBV18 to TRBJ1-2; D is unresolved. The sequence was obtained from an adult who received the AZD1222 COVID-19 vaccine. The CDR3 DNA reads TGTGCCAGCTCACCACCTGTGGCTGACTATGGCTACACCTTC. This sequence encodes CASSPPVADYGYTF.